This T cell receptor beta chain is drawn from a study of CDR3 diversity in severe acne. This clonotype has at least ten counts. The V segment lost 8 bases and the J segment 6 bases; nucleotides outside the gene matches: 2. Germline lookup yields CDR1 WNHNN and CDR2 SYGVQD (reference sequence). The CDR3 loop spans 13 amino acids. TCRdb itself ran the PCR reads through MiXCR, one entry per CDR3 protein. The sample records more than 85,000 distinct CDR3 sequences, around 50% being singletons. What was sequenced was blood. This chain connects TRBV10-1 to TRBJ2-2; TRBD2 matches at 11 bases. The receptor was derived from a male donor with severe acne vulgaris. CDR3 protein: CASSGLAAGELFF. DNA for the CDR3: TGCGCCAGCTCGGGACTAGCGGCCGGGGAGCTGTTTTTT.